This record looks at one TCR beta chain sequence and its context. As yet, its antigen is unknown. Within the sample, other DNA sequences also encode this same CDR3. Unmatched junction bases numbered 12, after V lost 3 bases and J lost 2 bases. This CDR3 has 17 amino acids. The germline V gene has CDR1 SGHTA and CDR2 FQGNSA. This entry comes from a study of shared clonotypes between healthy human individuals. Positively selected for CCR7, the CD45RO-negative cells used as naive CD8 cells excluded terminally differentiated effector memory CD45RA+ cells. Here immunoSEQ multiplex PCR was the method, and the copy in TCRdb shows in-frame clones only, minus some. The sample yields more than 2 million clones, over 85% seen once. Whole-study findings and limits: Donor clonotype sharing was expected to depend on sequencing depth. Naive subsets usually exceeded memory subsets in estimated richness. Clonotypes not shared had lower generation probabilities than those common to all four donors.

This TCR derives from a man aged 18 to 29 in good health. This chain joins TRBV7-2 and TRBJ2-5; 7 bases align to TRBD2. The source material was naive CD8+ T cells sorted from blood. This chain's CDR3 is CASSLGPGEGTQETQYF. The CDR3 DNA is TGTGCCAGCAGCTTGGGGCCCGGGGAGGGGACGCAAGAGACCCAGTACTTC.